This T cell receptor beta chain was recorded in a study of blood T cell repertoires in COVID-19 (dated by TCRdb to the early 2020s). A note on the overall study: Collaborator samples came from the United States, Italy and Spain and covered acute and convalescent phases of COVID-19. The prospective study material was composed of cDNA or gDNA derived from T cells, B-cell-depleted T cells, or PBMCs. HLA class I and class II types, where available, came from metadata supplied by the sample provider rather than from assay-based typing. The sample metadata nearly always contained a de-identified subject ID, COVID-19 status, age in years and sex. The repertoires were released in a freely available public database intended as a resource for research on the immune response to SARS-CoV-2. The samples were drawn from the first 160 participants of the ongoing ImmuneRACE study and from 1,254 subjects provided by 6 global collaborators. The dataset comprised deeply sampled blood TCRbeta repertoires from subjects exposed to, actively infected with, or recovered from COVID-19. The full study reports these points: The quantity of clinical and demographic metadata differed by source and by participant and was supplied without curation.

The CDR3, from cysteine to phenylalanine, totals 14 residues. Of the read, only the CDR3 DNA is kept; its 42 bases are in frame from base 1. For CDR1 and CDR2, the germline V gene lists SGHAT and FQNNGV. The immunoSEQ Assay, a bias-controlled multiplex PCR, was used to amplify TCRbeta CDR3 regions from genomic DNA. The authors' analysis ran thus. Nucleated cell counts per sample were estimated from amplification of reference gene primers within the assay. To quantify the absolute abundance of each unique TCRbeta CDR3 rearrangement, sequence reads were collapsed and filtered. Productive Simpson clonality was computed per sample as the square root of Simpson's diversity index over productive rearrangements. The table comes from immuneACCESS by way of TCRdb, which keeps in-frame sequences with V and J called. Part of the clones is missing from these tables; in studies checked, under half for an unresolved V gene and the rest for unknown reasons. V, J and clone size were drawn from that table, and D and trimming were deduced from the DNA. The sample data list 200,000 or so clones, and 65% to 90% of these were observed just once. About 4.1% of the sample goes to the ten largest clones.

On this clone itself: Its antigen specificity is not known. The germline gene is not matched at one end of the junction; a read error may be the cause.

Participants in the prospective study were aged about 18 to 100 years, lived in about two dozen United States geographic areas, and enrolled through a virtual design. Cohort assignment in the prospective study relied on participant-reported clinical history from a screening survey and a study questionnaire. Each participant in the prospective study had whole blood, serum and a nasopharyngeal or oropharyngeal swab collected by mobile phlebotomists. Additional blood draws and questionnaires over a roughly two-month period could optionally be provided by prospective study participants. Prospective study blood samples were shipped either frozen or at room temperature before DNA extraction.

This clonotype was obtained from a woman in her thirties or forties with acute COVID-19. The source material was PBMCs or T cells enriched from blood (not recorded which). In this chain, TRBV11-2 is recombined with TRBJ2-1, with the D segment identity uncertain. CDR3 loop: CASSLEPGNPEQFF. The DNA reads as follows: TGTGCCAGCAGCCTAGAGCCAGGAAACCCTGAGCAGTTCTTC.